The next 10 T cell receptor beta chains were all read from a single sample in a study of cytotoxic CD8 clonotypes in ibrutinib-treated CLL. Libraries were prepared by immunoSEQ multiplex PCR; TCRdb keeps only in-frame clonotypes and omits some of them. The repertoire holds a few hundred thousand clones, with more than 65% as singletons. Material: PBMCs, obtained before ibrutinib treatment. These receptors were taken from a human donor with chronic lymphocytic leukemia.

This clone was seen a few times. The chain carries TRBV29-1 and TRBJ1-5, with D uncertain. CDR1 and CDR2 (germline): SQVTM, ANQGSEA. Trimming took off 3 bases at V and 9 bases at J, with 15 bases between the two ends. The CDR3 has 13 residues. The CDR3 nucleotides read TGCAGCGTTGATCGGGAGGAGGATGGGCCCCAGCATTTT. Residues: CSVDREEDGPQHF.

The CDR3 coding sequence is TGTGCCTGGCTAGCGGGAGGGCCCGACGAGCAGTACTTC. This gives the protein CAWLAGGPDEQYF. The chain is built from TRBV30 and TRBJ2-7, with TRBD2 matching 12 bases. Germline lookup yields CDR1 GTSNPN and CDR2 SVGIG (reference sequence). After removal of 5 bases from V and 5 bases from J, the junction contained 4 bases not matched to a gene. This CDR3 has 13 amino acids.

J is TRBJ1-1 and V is TRBV25-1; D is uncertain. The CDR3 contains 15 residues. CDR1 and CDR2 from the germline V gene are MGHDK and SYGVNS. Trimming left V 2 bases short and J 1 base short, with 11 bases between. This chain's CDR3 is CASSEGGGWNTEAFF. In DNA, the CDR3 is TGTGCCAGCAGTGAAGGCGGAGGTTGGAACACTGAAGCTTTCTTT. The full variable domain, with the rest looked up from reference TRBV25-1 and TRBJ1-1, is EADIYQTPRYLVIGTGKKITLECSQTMGHDKMYWYQQDPGMELHLIHYSYGVNSTEKGDLSSESTVSRIRTEHFPLTLESARPSHTSQYLCASSEGGGWNTEAFFGQGTRLTVV.

This sequence joins TRBV7-3 and TRBJ2-1, with D unresolved. Germline V CDR1 and CDR2: SGHTA, FQGTGA. This CDR3 comprises 14 residues. V lost 7 bases, J lost 10 bases, and 20 bases lay in between. The CDR3, as DNA: TGTGCCAGCAAAAACTCTGGTACAGCCGGGGAGCAGTTCTTC. This sequence encodes CASKNSGTAGEQFF.

This clone was detected only a few times. This chain links TRBV27 with TRBJ2-7, with D possibly matching TRBD2 (6 bases). The germline gives CDR1 MNHEY, CDR2 SMNVEV (reference sequence). This CDR3 is built from 14 residues. The V and J ends lost 6 bases and 4 bases respectively, with 16 bases between them. The CDR3 region is CASSLGGTRYEQYF. The CDR3 nucleotides are TGTGCCAGCAGCCTGGGAGGAACAAGATACGAGCAGTACTTC.

V usage is TRBV4-1 and J usage is TRBJ1-4; no clear D. V lost 3 bases, J lost 0 bases, and 14 bases lay in between. The CDR3 length is 17 residues. Germline CDR1 reads MGHRA; CDR2 reads YSYEKL. In DNA form, the CDR3 reads TGCGCCAGCAGCCACCCATTAGGGCAAGCAACTAATGAAAAACTGTTTTTT. Its protein product is CASSHPLGQATNEKLFF.

V gene TRBV28 combines with J gene TRBJ2-2; no firm D call. This CDR3 has 16 amino acids. CDR1 is MDHEN, CDR2 SYDVKM, per germline. V was trimmed by 3 bases and J by 4 bases, leaving 15 bases between them. The CDR3 loop reads CASSFRRNAVTGELFF. As DNA, the CDR3 is TGTGCCAGCAGTTTTCGTCGGAACGCCGTCACCGGGGAGCTGTTTTTT. The variable domain in full, completed from reference TRBV28 and TRBJ2-2, reads DVKVTQSSRYLVKRTGEKVFLECVQDMDHENMFWYRQDPGLGLRLIYFSYDVKMKEKGDIPEGYSVSREKKERFSLILESASTNQTSMYLCASSFRRNAVTGELFFGEGSRLTVL.

The CDR3, as DNA: TGCGCCAGCAGCCAAGATCTCCGGGGACCCGTCTACGAGCAGTACTTC. It yields the protein CASSQDLRGPVYEQYF. The chain couples TRBV4-3 to TRBJ2-7, with D perhaps being TRBD1 or TRBD2 (5 bases each). V was pared by 0 bases and J by 3 bases, with 15 bases between. This CDR3 contains 16 residues. The V gene's germline CDR1 is LGHNA and CDR2 YSLEER.

This chain uses TRBV4-1 with TRBJ1-2; 7 nucleotides align to TRBD1. V lost 3 bases to trimming and J lost 4 bases; unmatched junction nucleotides: 5. The CDR3 totals 14 residues. Germline V gene lookup returns CDR1 MGHRA and CDR2 YSYEKL. CDR3 sequence reads: CASSQAQGPYGYTF. Here the CDR3 DNA reads TGCGCCAGCAGCCAGGCACAGGGGCCCTATGGCTACACCTTC.

V gene TRBV28 combines with J gene TRBJ2-3; the match to TRBD2 covers 8 bases. Germline V lookup: CDR1 MDHEN, CDR2 SYDVKM. V was pared by 6 bases and J by 3 bases, with 14 bases of the junction left unmatched. This CDR3 contains 17 residues. CDR3 sequence (DNA): TGTGCCAGCAGCTCTTCTAGCGGGTCCCTGGGGACAGATACGCAGTATTTT. It codes for CASSSSSGSLGTDTQYF.